This entry lists 5 T cell receptor beta chains sequenced from one sample in a study of tissue T cells after allogeneic stem cell transplantation. Clones were sequenced by immunoSEQ multiplex PCR, and TCRdb holds only the in-frame ones, with some missing. The sample lists about 48,000 clones, 65% to 80% occurring once. Sequences were obtained from sorted cells pooled from one or two spleens. The receptor source for this set is a pool of C57BL/6 mice in good health.

This clone occurred once. Mouse germline and gene names are used. The CDR3 end falls 1 residue outside the read, so it is completed with the germline J gene. The chain uses TRBV3 and TRBJ1-1; TRBD1 aligns across 9 bases. The CDR3 has 15 amino acids. CDR1 SNHLY and CDR2 FYNGKV come from the germline V gene (reference sequence). J was trimmed by 3 bases and V by 2 bases; bases with no gene match: 4. CDR3 protein: CASSLYGTGYTEVFF. CDR3 bases read: TGTGCCAGCAGCTTATACGGGACAGGGTACACAGAAGTCTTC.

As regards this clone: Mouse names are used for the genes. Read coverage stops 1 residue before the CDR3 terminus; the germline J gene supplies the remainder. The rearrangement uses TRBV13-3 and TRBJ1-1, with 7 bases identical to TRBD1. Germline trimming cut 2 bases from V and 5 bases from J; bases unmatched to any gene: 0. Germline CDR1 is NNHDY and CDR2 is SYVADS. The CDR3 has 12 residues. The sequenced part of the CDR3 DNA is TGTGCCAGCAGTGAGGACAGGACAGAAGTCTTC. Translated: CASSEDRTEVF. The whole CDR3 sequence reads CASSEDRTEVFF.

A word on this clone: The genes and germline here are from mouse. Read sequence stops 1 residue before the CDR3 end, and the germline J gene provides the missing end. This chain joins TRBV3 and TRBJ1-1; TRBD1 is a possible D gene (6 bases). The CDR3 is 15 residues long. Germline CDR1 reads SNHLY; CDR2 reads FYNGKV (reference sequence). Trimming removed 0 bases at V and 0 bases at J, with 8 bases between. The CDR3: CASSLAGTTNTEVFF. The sequenced CDR3 bases are TGTGCCAGCAGCTTAGCAGGGACAACAAACACAGAAGTCTTC. The full variable domain, rest sourced from reference TRBV3 and TRBJ1-1, is GPKVLQIPSHQIIDMGQMVTLNCDPVSNHLYFYWYKQILGQQMEFLVNFYNGKVMEKSKLFKDQFSVERPDGSYFTLKIQPTALEDSAVYFCASSLAGTTNTEVFFGKGTRLTVV.

Remarks on this clone: Gene names follow the mouse nomenclature. Read data end 1 residue before the CDR3 end; the end is taken from the germline J gene. The chain is built from TRBV26 and TRBJ2-5; the D is unclear. The ends were cut back, 5 bases at V and 6 bases at J, with 6 bases in the middle. Germline values: CDR1 KGHPV, CDR2 FQNQEV (reference sequence). The CDR3 sequence is 11 residues long. The CDR3 is CASSRRDTQYF. CDR3 DNA, as far as it was read: TGTGCCAGCAGTAGGCGGGACACCCAGTAC.

As for this clone: The gene names given are mouse names. The read falls 1 residue short of the CDR3 end, and the missing part is taken from the germline J gene. This chain connects TRBV5 to TRBJ2-7; D remains ambiguous. The CDR3 sequence is 13 residues long. V shed 2 bases and J shed 2 bases, with 7 bases lying between them. The germline CDR1 and CDR2 sequences are LGHNA and YNLKQL (reference sequence). The DNA read from the CDR3 is TGTGCCAGCAGCCAACCCAGCACCTATGAACAGTAC. Translation gives CASSQPSTYEQY. The CDR3, in full, reads CASSQPSTYEQYF.